What follows is one T cell receptor (beta chain) and its context. Sequencing was performed with immunoSEQ multiplex PCR; in TCRdb, only in-frame clones are kept and a portion is missing. Among about 81,000 clones listed, approximately 90% were seen once. The source of the sample is a study of blood T cell repertoires in COVID-19. The overall study: Samples came from the United States, Italy and Spain, spanning acute and convalescent COVID-19.

V dropped 7 bases and J dropped 2; count of bases not matched to a gene: 20. CDR3 length: 19 amino acids. Germline-derived CDR1 and CDR2 are MDHEN and SYDVKM. This receptor was obtained from a man between 65 and 85 years old with active or convalescent COVID-19. The chain combines TRBV28 with TRBJ2-7; 10 bases map to TRBD1. The sequenced sample consisted of peripheral blood. The CDR3 spells CASTPPPGQGYKGPYEQYF. The CDR3 DNA is TGTGCCAGCACCCCCCCGCCGGGACAGGGGTATAAGGGCCCCTACGAGCAGTACTTC.